The entry below describes one TCR beta chain. This sample is part of a study of blood T cell repertoires in COVID-19. Study at large: Sites across the United States, Italy and Spain contributed samples from acute and convalescent COVID-19. The analysed material was cDNA or gDNA that came from T cells, B-cell-depleted T cells, or PBMCs.

CDR3 length: 16 residues. The trim removed 3 bases at V and 5 bases at J, leaving 10 bases unmatched. The germline V gene has CDR1 KGHSH and CDR2 LQKENI. Original data processing: Counts of nucleated cells, estimated from reference gene primer amplification, were obtained. The assay was immunoSEQ multiplex PCR, and TCRdb's table has in-frame clones only and misses some. From that table come the V and J calls and clone size; the DNA was used to work out D and trimming. The sample carries 150,000 to 190,000 clones, 65% to 90% recorded once. The clonotype comes from a woman in her forties or fifties with acute or convalescent COVID-19. The genes are TRBV18 and TRBJ2-1; 7 positions agree with TRBD2. The sample taken for sequencing was peripheral blood. CDR3 sequence: CASSPEIQRGNNEQFF. CDR3 coding DNA: TGTGCCAGCTCACCGGAAATCCAGCGGGGTAACAATGAGCAGTTCTTC.